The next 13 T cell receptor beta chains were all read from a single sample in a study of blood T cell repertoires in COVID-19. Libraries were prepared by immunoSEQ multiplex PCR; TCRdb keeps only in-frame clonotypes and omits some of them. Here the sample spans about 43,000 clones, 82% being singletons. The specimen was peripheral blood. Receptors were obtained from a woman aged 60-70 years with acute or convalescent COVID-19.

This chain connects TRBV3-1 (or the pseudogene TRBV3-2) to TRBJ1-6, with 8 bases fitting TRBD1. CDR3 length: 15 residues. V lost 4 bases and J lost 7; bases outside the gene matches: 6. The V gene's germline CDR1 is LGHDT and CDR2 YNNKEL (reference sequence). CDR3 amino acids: CASSRKDRENSPLHF. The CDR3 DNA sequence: TGTGCCAGCAGCCGGAAGGACAGGGAAAATTCACCCCTCCACTTT.

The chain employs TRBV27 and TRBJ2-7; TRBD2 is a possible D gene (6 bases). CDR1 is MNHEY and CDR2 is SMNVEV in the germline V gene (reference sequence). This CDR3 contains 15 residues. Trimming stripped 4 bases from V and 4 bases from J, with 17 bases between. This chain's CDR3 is CASSSTGPAGYEQYF. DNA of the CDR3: TGTGCCAGCAGTTCCACGGGGCCCGCGGGGTACGAGCAGTACTTC.

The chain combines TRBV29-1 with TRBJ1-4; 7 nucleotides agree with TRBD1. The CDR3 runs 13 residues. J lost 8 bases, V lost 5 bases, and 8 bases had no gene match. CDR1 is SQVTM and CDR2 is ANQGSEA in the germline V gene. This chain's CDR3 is CSVSDRTLEKLFF. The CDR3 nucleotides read TGCAGCGTTTCGGACAGGACCTTAGAAAAACTGTTTTTT.

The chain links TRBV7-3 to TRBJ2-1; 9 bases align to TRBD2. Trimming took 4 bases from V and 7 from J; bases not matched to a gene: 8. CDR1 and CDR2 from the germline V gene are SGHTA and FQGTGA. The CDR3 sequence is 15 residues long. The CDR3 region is CASSSLAGKGNEQFF. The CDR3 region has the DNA TGTGCCAGCAGCTCCCTAGCGGGGAAGGGGAATGAGCAGTTCTTC.

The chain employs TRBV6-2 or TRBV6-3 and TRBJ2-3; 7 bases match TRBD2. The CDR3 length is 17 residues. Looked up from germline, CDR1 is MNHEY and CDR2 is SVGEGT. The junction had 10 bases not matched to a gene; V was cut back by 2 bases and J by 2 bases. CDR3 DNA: TGTGCCAGCAGTTACGCCCGGGACTACACTTTCACAGATACGCAGTATTTT. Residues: CASSYARDYTFTDTQYF.

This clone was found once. This CDR3 is CASSVPSSGSDTQYF. In DNA form, the CDR3 reads TGTGCCAGCAGCGTTCCGTCTAGCGGATCAGATACGCAGTATTTT. This chain links TRBV9 with TRBJ2-3; 7 bases agree with TRBD2. This CDR3 comprises 15 residues. Germline V gene lookup returns CDR1 SGDLS and CDR2 YYNGEE. With V trimmed by 2 bases and J by 4 bases, 7 bases remained unmatched.

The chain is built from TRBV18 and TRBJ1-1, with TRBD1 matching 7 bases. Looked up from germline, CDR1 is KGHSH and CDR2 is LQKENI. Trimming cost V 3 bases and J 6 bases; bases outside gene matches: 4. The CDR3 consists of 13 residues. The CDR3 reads CASSPTGMAEAFF. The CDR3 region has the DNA TGTGCCAGCTCACCGACAGGGATGGCTGAAGCTTTCTTT.

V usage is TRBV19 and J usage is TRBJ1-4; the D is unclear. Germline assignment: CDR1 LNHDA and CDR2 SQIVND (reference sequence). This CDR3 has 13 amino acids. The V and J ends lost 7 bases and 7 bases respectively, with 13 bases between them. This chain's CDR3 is CASTATSPEKLFF. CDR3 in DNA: TGTGCCAGTACTGCCACATCACCTGAAAAACTGTTTTTT. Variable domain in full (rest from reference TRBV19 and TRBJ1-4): DGGITQSPKYLFRKEGQNVTLSCEQNLNHDAMYWYRQDPGQGLRLIYYSQIVNDFQKGDIAEGYSVSREKKESFPLTVTSAQKNPTAFYLCASTATSPEKLFFGSGTQLSVL.

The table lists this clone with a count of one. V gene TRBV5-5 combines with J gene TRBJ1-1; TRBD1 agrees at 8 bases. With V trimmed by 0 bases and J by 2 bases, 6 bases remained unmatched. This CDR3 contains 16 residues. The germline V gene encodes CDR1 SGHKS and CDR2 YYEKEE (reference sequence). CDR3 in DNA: TGTGCCAGCAGCTTGGTTGCAGGGGGCGGAAACACTGAAGCTTTCTTT. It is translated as CASSLVAGGGNTEAFF. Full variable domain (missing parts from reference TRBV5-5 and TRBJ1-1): DAGVTQSPTHLIKTRGQQVTLRCSPISGHKSVSWYQQVLGQGPQFIFQYYEKEERGRGNFPDRFSARQFPNYSSELNVNALLLGDSALYLCASSLVAGGGNTEAFFGQGTRLTVV.

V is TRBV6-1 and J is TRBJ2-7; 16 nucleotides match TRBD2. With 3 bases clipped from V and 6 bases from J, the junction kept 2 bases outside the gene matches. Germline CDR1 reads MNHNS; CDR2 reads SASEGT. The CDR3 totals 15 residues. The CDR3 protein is CASSEGLAGGREQYF. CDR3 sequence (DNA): TGTGCCAGCAGTGAGGGACTAGCGGGGGGGCGCGAGCAGTACTTC.

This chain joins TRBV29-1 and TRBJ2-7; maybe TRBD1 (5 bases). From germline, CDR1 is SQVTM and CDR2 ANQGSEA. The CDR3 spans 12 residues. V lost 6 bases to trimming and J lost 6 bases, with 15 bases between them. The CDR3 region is CSVVRGFGEQYF. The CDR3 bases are TGCAGCGTAGTAAGGGGATTTGGCGAGCAGTACTTC.

The CDR3 loop reads CASSSQGNGYTF. In DNA form, the CDR3 reads TGTGCCAGCAGTTCACAGGGGAATGGCTACACCTTC. This sequence joins TRBV7-9 and TRBJ1-2; TRBD1 agrees at 7 bases. J lost 6 bases, V lost 6 bases, and 4 bases had no gene match. The V gene's germline CDR1 is SEHNR and CDR2 FQNEAQ (reference sequence). This CDR3 has 12 amino acids. Complete variable domain (other parts from reference TRBV7-9 and TRBJ1-2): DTGVSQNPRHKITKRGQNVTFRCDPISEHNRLYWYRQTLGQGPEFLTYFQNEAQLEKSRLLSDRFSAERPKGSFSTLEIQRTEQGDSAMYLCASSSQGNGYTFGSGTRLTVV.

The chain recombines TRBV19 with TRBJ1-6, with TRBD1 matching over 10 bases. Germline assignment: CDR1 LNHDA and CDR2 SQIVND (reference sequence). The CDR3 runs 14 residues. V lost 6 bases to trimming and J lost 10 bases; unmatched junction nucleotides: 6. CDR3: CASRLGTGESPLHF. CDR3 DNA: TGTGCCAGTAGGCTGGGGACAGGGGAGTCACCCCTCCACTTT.